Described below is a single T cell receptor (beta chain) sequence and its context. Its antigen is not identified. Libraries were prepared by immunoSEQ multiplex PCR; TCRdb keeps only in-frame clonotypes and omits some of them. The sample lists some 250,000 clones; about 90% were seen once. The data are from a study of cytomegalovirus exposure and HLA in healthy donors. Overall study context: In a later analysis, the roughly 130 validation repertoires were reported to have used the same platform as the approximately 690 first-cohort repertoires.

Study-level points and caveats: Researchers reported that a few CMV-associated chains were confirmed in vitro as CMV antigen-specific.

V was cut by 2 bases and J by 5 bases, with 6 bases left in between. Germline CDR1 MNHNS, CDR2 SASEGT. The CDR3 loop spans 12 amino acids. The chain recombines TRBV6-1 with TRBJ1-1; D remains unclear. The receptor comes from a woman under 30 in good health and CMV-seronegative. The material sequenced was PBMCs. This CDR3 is CASSETGTEAFF. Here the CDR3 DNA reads TGTGCCAGCAGTGAAACCGGTACTGAAGCTTTCTTT.